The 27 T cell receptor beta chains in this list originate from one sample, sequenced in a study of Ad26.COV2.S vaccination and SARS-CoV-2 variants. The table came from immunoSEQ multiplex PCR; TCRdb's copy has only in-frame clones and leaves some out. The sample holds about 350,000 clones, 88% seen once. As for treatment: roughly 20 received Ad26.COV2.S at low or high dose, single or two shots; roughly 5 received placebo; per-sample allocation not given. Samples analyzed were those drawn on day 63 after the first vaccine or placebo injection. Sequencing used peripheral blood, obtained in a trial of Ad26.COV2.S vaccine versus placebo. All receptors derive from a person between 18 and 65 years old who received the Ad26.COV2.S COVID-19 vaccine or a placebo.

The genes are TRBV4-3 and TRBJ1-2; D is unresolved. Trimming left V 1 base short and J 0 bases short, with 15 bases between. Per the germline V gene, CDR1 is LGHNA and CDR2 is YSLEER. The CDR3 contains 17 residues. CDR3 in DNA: TGCGCCAGCAGCCAAGGGCTCAAGGACTCAGCTAACTATGGCTACACCTTC. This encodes CASSQGLKDSANYGYTF.

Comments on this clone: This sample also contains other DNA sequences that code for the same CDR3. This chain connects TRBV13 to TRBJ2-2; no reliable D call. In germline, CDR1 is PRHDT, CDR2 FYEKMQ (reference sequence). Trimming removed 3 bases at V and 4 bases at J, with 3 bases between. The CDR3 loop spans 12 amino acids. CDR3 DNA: TGTGCCAGCAGCTTGGGCACCGGGGAGCTGTTTTTT. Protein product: CASSLGTGELFF.

CDR3 sequence: CASSSGNSPLHF. CDR3 DNA: TGTGCCAGCAGCTCGGGTAATTCACCCCTCCACTTT. The rearrangement links TRBV7-9 to TRBJ1-6; D is unclear. The germline V gene encodes CDR1 SEHNR and CDR2 FQNEAQ (reference sequence). With 4 bases removed from V and 6 bases from J, the gap between germline ends came to 4 bases. The CDR3 contains 12 residues.

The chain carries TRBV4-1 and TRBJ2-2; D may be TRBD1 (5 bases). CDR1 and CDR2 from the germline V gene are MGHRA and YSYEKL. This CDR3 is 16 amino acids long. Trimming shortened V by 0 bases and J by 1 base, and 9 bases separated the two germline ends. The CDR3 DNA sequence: TGCGCCAGCAGCCAAGAGCCAGGGCGGAACACCGGGGAGCTGTTTTTT. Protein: CASSQEPGRNTGELFF.

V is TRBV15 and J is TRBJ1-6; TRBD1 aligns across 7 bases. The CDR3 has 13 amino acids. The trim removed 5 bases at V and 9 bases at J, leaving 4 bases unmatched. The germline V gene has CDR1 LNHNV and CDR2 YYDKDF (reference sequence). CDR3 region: CATSDRAGSPLHF. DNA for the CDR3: TGTGCCACCAGCGACAGGGCAGGTTCACCCCTCCACTTT.

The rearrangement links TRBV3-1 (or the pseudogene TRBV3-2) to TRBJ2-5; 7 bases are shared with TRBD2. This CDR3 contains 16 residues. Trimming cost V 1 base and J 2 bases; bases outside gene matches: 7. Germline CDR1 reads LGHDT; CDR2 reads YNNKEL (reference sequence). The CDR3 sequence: CASSQVGRTSQETQYF. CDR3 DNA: TGTGCCAGCAGCCAAGTAGGTAGGACTAGTCAAGAGACCCAGTACTTC.

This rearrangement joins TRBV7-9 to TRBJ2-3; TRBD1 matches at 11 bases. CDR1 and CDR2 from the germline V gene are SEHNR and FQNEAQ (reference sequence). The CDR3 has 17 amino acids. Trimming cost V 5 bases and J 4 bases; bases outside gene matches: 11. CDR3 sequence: CASSLATGQGGADTQYF. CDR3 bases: TGTGCCAGCAGCCTTGCGACGGGACAGGGGGGCGCAGATACGCAGTATTTT. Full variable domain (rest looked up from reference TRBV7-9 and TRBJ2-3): DTGVSQNPRHKITKRGQNVTFRCDPISEHNRLYWYRQTLGQGPEFLTYFQNEAQLEKSRLLSDRFSAERPKGSFSTLEIQRTEQGDSAMYLCASSLATGQGGADTQYFGPGTRLTVL.

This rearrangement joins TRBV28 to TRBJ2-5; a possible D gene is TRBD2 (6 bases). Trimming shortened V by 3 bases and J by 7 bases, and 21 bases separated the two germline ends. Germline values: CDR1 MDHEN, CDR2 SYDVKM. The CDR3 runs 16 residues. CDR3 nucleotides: TGTGCCAGCAGTTTCCCAGGAGATGCGGGAAGAAGGACCCAGTACTTC. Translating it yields CASSFPGDAGRRTQYF.

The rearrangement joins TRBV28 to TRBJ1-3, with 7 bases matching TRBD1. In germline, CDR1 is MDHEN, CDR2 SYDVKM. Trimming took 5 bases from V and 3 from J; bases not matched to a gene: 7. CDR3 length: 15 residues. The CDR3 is CASSLKTGYGNTIYF. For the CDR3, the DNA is TGTGCCAGCAGTCTGAAGACAGGGTATGGAAACACCATATATTTT.

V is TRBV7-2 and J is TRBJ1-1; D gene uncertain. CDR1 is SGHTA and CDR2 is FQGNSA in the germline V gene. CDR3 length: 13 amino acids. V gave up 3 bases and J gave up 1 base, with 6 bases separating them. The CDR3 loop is CASSFTPNTEAFF. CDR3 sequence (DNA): TGTGCCAGCAGCTTCACACCGAACACTGAAGCTTTCTTT.

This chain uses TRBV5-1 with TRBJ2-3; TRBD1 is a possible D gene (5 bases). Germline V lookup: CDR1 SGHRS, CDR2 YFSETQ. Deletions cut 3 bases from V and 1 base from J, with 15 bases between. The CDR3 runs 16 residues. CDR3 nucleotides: TGCGCCAGCAGCTCCGCCTCAGGGTACGGCACAGATACGCAGTATTTT. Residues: CASSSASGYGTDTQYF.

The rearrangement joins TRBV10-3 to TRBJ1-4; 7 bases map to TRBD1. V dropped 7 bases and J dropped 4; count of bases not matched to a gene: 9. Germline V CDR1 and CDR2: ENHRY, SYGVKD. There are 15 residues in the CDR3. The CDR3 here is CAIKATGTDNEKLFF. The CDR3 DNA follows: TGTGCCATCAAAGCAACCGGGACAGATAATGAAAAACTGTTTTTT.

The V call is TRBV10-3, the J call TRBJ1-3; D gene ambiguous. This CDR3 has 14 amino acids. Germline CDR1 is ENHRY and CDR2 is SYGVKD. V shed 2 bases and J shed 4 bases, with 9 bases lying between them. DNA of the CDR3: TGTGCCATCAGTGAGGACGGCAGGGGAAACACCATATATTTT. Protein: CAISEDGRGNTIYF.

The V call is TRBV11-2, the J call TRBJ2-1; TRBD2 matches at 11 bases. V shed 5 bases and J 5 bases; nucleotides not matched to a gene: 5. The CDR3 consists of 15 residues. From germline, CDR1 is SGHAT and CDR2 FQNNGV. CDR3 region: CASSEGTSGNNEQFF. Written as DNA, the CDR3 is TGTGCCAGCAGCGAAGGGACTAGCGGAAACAATGAGCAGTTCTTC.

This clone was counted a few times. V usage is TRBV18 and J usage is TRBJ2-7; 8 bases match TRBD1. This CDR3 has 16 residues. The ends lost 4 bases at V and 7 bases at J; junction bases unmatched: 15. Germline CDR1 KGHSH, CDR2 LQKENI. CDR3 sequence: CASSRGSDRARMEQYF. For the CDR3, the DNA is TGTGCCAGCTCACGGGGCTCGGACAGGGCCCGTATGGAGCAGTACTTC.

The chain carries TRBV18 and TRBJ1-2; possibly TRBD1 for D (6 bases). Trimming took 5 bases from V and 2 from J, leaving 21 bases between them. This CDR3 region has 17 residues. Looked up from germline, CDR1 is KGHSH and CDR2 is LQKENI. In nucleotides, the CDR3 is TGTGCCAGCTCAGGCACAGGGAATTTTGAGATCAACTATGGCTACACCTTC. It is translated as CASSGTGNFEINYGYTF.

The DNA for the CDR3 is TGTGCCAGCAGCTCAGGGGCCTTCCGAGGGACTACGAGAAACACTGAAGCTTTCTTT. This translates into CASSSGAFRGTTRNTEAFF. This sequence joins TRBV7-3 and TRBJ1-1, with D possibly matching TRBD1 (6 bases). This CDR3 spans 19 amino acids. V was cut by 4 bases and J by 2 bases, with 26 bases left in between. The germline V gene has CDR1 SGHTA and CDR2 FQGTGA.

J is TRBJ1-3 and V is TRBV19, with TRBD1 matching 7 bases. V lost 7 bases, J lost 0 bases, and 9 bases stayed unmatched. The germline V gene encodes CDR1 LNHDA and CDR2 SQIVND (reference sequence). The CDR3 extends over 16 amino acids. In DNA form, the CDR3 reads TGTGCCAGTATGTTCGGACAGGCTTTCTCTGGAAACACCATATATTTT. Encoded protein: CASMFGQAFSGNTIYF.

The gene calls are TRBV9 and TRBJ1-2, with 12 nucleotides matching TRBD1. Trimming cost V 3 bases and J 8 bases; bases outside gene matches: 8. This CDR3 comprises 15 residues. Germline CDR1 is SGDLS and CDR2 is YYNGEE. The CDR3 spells CASSARDRGLGGYTF. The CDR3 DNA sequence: TGTGCCAGCAGCGCCCGGGACAGGGGGCTCGGAGGCTACACCTTC.

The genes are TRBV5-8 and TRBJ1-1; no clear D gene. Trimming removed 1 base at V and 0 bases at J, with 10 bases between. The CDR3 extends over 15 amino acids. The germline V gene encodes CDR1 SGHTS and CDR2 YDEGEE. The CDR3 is CASSLRARLNTEAFF. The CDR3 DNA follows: TGTGCCAGCAGCTTGAGGGCCAGGCTGAACACTGAAGCTTTCTTT.

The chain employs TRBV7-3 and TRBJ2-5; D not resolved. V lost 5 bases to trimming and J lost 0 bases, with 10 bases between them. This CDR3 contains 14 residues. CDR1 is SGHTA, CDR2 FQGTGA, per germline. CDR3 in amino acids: CASSMRLHQETQYF. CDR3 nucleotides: TGTGCCAGCAGCATGAGATTACACCAAGAGACCCAGTACTTC.

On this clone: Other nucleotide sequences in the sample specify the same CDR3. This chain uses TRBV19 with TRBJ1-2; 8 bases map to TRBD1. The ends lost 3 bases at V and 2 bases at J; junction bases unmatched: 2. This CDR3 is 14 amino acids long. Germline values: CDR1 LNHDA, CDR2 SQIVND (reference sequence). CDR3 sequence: CASSIGTGNYGYTF. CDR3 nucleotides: TGTGCCAGTAGTATTGGGACAGGAAACTATGGCTACACCTTC.

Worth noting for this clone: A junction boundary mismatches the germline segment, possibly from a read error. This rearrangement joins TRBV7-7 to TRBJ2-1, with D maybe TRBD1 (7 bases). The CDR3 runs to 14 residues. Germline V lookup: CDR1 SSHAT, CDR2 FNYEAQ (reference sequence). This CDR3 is CASSLLSRGDEQFF. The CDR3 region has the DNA TGTGCTAGCAGCCTTCTGAGCAGGGGGGATGAGCAGTTCTTC.

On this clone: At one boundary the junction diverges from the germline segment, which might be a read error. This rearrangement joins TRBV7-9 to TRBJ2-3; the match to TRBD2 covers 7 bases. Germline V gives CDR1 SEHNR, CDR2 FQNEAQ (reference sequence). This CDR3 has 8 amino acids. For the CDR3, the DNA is TGCCTAGCGGAGGAGCAGTATTTT. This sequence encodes CLAEEQYF.

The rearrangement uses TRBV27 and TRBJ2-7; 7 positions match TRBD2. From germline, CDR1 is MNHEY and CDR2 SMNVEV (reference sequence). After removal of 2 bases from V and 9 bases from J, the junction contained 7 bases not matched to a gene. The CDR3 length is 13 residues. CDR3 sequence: CASSLAGEFGQYF. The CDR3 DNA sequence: TGTGCCAGCAGTTTAGCGGGAGAATTCGGGCAGTACTTC.

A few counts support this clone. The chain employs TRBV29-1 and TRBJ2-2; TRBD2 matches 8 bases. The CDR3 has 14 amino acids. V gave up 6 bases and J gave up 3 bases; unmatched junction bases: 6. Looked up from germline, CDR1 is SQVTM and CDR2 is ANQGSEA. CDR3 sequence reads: CSVGAGGDTGELFF. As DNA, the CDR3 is TGCAGCGTGGGGGCCGGGGGGGACACCGGGGAGCTGTTTTTT.

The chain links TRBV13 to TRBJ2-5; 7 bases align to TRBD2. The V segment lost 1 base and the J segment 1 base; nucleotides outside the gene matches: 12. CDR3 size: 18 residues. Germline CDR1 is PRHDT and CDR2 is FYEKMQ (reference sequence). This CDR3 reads CASSLVLTSDPTQETQYF. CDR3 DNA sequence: TGTGCCAGCAGCTTAGTCCTAACTAGCGATCCTACCCAAGAGACCCAGTACTTC.